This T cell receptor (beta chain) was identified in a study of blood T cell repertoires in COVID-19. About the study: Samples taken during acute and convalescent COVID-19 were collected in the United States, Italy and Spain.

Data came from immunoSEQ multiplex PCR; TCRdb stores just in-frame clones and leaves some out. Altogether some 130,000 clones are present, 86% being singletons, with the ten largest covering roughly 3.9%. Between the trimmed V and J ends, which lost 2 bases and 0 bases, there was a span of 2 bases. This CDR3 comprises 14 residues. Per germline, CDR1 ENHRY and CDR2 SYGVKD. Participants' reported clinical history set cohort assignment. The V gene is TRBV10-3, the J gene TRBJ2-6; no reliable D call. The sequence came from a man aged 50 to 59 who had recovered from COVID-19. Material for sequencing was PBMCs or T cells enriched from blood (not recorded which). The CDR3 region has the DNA TGTGCCATCAGTGAGCGCTCTGGGGCCAACGTCCTGACTTTC. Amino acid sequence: CAISERSGANVLTF.